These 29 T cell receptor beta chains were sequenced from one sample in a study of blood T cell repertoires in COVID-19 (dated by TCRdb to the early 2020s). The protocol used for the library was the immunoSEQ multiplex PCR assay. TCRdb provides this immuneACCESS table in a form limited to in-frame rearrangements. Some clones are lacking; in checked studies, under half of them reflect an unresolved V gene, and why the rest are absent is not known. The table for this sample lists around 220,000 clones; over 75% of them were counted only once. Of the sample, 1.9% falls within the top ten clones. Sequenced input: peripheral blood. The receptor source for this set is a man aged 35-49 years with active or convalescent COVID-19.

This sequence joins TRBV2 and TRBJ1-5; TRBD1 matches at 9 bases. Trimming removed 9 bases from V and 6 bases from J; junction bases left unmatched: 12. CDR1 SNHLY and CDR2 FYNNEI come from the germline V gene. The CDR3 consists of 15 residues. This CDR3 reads CASTRVGTGIQPQHF. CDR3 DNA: TGTGCCAGTACGAGAGTCGGGACAGGGATTCAGCCCCAGCATTTT.

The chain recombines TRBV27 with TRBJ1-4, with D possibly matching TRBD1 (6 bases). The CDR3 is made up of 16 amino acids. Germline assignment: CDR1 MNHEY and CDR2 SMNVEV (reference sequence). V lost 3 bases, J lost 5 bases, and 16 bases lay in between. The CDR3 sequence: CASSLGVGAQNEKLFF. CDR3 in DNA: TGTGCCAGCAGTTTGGGGGTGGGGGCACAGAATGAAAAACTGTTTTTT.

CDR3 DNA: TGTGCCAGCAGCCCTGGACAGGGCTATAATTCACCCCTCCACTTT. Protein sequence: CASSPGQGYNSPLHF. The rearrangement joins TRBV3-1 (or the pseudogene TRBV3-2) to TRBJ1-6; 8 bases match TRBD1. Trimming removed 4 bases from V and 3 bases from J; junction bases left unmatched: 2. Germline loops: CDR1 LGHDT, CDR2 YNNKEL (reference sequence). The CDR3 consists of 15 residues.

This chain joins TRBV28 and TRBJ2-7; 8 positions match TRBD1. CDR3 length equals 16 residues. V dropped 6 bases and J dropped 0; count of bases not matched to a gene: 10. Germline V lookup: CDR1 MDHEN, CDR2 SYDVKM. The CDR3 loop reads CASSSPGTGSSYEQYF. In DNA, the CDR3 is TGTGCCAGCAGCTCCCCCGGGACAGGCAGCTCCTACGAGCAGTACTTC.

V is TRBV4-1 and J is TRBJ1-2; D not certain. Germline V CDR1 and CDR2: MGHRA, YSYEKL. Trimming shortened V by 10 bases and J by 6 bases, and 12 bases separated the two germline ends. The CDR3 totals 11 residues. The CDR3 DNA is TGCGCCACCGGTGGTACGCATGGCTACACCTTC. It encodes CATGGTHGYTF.

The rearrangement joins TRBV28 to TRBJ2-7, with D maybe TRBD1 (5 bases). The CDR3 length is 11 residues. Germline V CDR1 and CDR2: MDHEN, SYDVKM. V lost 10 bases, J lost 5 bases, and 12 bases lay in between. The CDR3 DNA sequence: TGTGCCATCGACAGAGGCCACGAGCAGTACTTC. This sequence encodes CAIDRGHEQYF.

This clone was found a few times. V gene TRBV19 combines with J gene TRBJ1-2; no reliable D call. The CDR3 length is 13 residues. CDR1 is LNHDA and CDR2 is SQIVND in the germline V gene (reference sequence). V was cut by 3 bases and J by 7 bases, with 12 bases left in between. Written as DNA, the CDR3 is TGTGCCAGTAGTATCCAGCTAGAGGGTGGCTACACCTTC. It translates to CASSIQLEGGYTF.

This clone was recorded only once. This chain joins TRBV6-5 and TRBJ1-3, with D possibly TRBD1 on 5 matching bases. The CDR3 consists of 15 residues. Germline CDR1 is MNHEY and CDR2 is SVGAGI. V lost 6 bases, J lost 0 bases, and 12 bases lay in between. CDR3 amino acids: CASSNLDSSGNTIYF. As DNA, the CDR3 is TGTGCCAGCAGCAACCTCGACAGCTCTGGAAACACCATATATTTT.

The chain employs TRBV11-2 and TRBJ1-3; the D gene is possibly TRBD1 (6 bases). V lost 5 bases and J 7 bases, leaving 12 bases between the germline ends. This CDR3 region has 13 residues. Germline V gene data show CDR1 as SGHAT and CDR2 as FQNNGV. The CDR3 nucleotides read TGTGCCAGCAGCACCCGACAGGCCAACACCATATATTTT. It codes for CASSTRQANTIYF. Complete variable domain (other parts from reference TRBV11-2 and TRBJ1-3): EAGVAQSPRYKIIEKRQSVAFWCNPISGHATLYWYQQILGQGPKLLIQFQNNGVVDDSQLPKDRFSAERLKGVDSTLKIQPAKLEDSAVYLCASSTRQANTIYFGEGSWLTVV.

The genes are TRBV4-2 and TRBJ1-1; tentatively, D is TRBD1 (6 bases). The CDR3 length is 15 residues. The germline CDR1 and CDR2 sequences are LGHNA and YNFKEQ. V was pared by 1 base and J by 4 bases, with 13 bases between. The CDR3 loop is CASSQVLTGATEAFF. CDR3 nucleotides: TGTGCCAGCAGCCAAGTTTTGACAGGCGCCACTGAAGCTTTCTTT.

The CDR3 loop is CASSASGRVTDTQYF. Written as DNA, the CDR3 is TGTGCCAGCAGCGCCAGCGGGAGGGTGACGGATACGCAGTATTTT. The chain carries TRBV6-5 and TRBJ2-3; TRBD2 aligns across 10 bases. The germline CDR1 and CDR2 sequences are MNHEY and SVGAGI. The V segment lost 6 bases and the J segment 6 bases; nucleotides outside the gene matches: 9. The CDR3 runs 15 residues.

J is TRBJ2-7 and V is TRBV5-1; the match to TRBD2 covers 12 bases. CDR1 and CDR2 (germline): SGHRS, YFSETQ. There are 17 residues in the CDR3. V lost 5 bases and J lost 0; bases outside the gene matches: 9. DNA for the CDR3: TGCGCCAGCAGTGGGACTAGCGGGCGCTCCCGCTCCTACGAGCAGTACTTC. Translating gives CASSGTSGRSRSYEQYF.

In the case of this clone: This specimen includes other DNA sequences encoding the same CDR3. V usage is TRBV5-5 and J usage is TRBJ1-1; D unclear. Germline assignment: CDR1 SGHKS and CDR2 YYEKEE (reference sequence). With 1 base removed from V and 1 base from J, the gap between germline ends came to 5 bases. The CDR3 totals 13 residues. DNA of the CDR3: TGTGCCAGCAGCTTGTACTCGAACACTGAAGCTTTCTTT. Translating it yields CASSLYSNTEAFF.

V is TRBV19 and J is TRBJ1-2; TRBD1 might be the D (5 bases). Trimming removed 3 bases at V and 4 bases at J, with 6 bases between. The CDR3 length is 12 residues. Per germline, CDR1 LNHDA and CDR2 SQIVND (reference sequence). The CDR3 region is CASSMQGYGYTF. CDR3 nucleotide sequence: TGTGCCAGTAGTATGCAGGGCTATGGCTACACCTTC. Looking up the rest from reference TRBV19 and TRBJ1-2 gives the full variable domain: DGGITQSPKYLFRKEGQNVTLSCEQNLNHDAMYWYRQDPGQGLRLIYYSQIVNDFQKGDIAEGYSVSREKKESFPLTVTSAQKNPTAFYLCASSMQGYGYTFGSGTRLTVV.

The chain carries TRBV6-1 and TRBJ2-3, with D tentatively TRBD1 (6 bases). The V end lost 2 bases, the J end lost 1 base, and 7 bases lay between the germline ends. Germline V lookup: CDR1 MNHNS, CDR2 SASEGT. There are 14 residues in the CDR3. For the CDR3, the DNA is TGTGCCAGCAGTGAACCAGGGGGCACAGATACGCAGTATTTT. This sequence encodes CASSEPGGTDTQYF.

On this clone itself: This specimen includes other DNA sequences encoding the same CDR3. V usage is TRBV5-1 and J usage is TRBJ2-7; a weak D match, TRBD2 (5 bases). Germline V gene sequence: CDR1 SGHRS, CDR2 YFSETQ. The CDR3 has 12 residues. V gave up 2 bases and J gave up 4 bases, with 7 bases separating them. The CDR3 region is CASSLEGYEQYF. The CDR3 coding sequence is TGCGCCAGCAGCTTAGAGGGATACGAGCAGTACTTC. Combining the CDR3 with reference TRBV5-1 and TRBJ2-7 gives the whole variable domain KAGVTQTPRYLIKTRGQQVTLSCSPISGHRSVSWYQQTPGQGLQFLFEYFSETQRNKGNFPGRFSGRQFSNSRSEMNVSTLELGDSALYLCASSLEGYEQYFGPGTRLTVT.

The CDR3 spells CAWSFGTENTEAFF. The CDR3 DNA reads TGTGCCTGGAGTTTTGGGACAGAGAACACTGAAGCTTTCTTT. V is TRBV30 and J is TRBJ1-1; 7 nucleotides align to TRBD1. CDR3 length: 14 amino acids. V was pared by 2 bases and J by 1 base, with 4 bases of the junction left unmatched. From germline, CDR1 is GTSNPN and CDR2 SVGIG (reference sequence).

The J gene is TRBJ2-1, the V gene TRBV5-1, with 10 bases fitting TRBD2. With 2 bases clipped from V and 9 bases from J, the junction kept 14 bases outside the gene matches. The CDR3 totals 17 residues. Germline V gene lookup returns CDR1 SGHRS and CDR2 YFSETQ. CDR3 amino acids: CASSLTANIAGGSEQFF. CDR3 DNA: TGCGCCAGCAGCTTAACTGCCAATATAGCGGGAGGAAGTGAGCAGTTCTTC.

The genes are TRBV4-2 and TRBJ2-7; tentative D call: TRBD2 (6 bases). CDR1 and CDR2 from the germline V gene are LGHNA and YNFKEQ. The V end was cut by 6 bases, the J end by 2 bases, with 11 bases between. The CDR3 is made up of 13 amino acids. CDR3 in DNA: TGTGCCAGCAGTGGGGGGTCTACCTACGAGCAGTACTTC. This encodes CASSGGSTYEQYF.

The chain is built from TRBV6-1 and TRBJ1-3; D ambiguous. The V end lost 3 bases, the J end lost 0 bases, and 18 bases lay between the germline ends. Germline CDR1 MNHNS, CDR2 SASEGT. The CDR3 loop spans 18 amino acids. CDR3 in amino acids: CASSEEAAGLVSGNTIYF. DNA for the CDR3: TGTGCCAGCAGTGAGGAGGCGGCAGGTCTCGTCTCTGGAAACACCATATATTTT.

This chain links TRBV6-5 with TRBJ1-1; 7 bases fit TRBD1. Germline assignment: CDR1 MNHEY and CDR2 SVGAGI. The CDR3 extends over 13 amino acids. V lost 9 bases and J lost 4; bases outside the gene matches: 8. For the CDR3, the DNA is TGTGCCAGTATAAAACAGGGGCTCACTGAAGCTTTCTTT. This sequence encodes CASIKQGLTEAFF.

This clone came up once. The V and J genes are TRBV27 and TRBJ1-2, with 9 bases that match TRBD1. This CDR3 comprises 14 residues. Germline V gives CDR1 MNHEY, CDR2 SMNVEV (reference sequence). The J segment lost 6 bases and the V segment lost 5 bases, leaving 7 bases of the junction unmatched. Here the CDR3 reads CASSRGTGPDGYTF. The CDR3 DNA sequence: TGTGCCAGCAGTAGGGGGACAGGGCCGGATGGCTACACCTTC.

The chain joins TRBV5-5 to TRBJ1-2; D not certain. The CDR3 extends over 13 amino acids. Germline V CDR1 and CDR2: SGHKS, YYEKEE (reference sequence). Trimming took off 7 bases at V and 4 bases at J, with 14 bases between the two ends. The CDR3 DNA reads TGTGCCAGCTCCCGAAACAGCCTCTATGGCTACACCTTC. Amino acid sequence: CASSRNSLYGYTF.

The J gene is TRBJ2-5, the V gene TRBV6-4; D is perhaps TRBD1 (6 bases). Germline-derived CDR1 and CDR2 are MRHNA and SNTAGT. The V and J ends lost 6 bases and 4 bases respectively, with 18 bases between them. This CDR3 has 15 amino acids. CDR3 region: CASRGRTVKGETQYF. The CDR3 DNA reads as TGTGCCAGCAGAGGCAGGACAGTCAAAGGAGAGACCCAGTACTTC.

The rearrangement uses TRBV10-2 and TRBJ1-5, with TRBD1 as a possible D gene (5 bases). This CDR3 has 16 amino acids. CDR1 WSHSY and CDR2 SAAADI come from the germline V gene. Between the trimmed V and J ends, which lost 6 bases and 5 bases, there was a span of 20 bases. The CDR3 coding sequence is TGCGCCAGCAGGGCCCCCGGAGGGACGTATGATCAGCCCCAGCATTTT. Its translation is CASRAPGGTYDQPQHF.

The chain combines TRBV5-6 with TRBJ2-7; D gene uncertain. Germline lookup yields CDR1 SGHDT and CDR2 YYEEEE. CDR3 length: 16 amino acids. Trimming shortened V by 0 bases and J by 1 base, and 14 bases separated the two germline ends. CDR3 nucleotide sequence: TGTGCCAGCAGCTTGGATCGGTCAGCGAGATCCTACGAGCAGTACTTC. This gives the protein CASSLDRSARSYEQYF.

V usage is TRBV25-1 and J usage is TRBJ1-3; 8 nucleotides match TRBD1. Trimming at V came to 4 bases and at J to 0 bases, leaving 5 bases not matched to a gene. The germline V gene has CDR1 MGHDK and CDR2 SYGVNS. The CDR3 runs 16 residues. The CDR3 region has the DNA TGTGCCAGCAGTGGACTGGGACAGGACTCTGGAAACACCATATATTTT. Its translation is CASSGLGQDSGNTIYF.

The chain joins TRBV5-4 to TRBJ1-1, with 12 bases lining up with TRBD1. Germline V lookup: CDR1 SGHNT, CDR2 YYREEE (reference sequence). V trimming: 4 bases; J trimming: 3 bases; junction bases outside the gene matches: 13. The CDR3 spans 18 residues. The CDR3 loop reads CASSGPRDRGQIDTEAFF. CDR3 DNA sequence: TGTGCCAGCAGCGGGCCCCGGGACAGGGGGCAGATCGACACTGAAGCTTTCTTT.

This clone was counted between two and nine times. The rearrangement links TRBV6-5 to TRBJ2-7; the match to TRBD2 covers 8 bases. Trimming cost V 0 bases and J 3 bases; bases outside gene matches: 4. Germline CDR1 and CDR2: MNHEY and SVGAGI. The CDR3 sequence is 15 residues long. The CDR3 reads CASSYSVLAVYEQYF. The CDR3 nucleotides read TGTGCCAGCAGTTACTCGGTACTAGCGGTCTACGAGCAGTACTTC.